This is a list of T cell receptor beta chains from one sample in a study of blood T cell repertoires in COVID-19. This table comes from immunoSEQ multiplex PCR, and its TCRdb copy is limited to in-frame clones, with some not included. The data contain some 150,000 clones, around 84% of them singletons. The source material was peripheral blood. All receptors derive from a man aged 40-55 years with acute or convalescent COVID-19. The CDR3 runs from the conserved cysteine through the conserved F or W. D genes are given only for firm matches. Clone size, where shown, is once, few, many, or a class for clones that have expanded.

j_call v_call d_call clone_size cdr3_aa cdr3_nt
TRBJ1-2 TRBV2 TRBD1 - CASSDWGQESHGYTF TGTGCCAGCAGTGACTGGGGACAGGAATCACATGGCTACACCTTC
TRBJ2-7 TRBV6-2/TRBV6-3 TRBD1 - CASSFGQGTYEQYF TGTGCCAGCAGTTTTGGACAGGGAACCTACGAGCAGTACTTC
TRBJ2-5 TRBV6-5 TRBD1 - CAVRQGAQETQYF TGTGCCGTTCGACAGGGTGCACAAGAGACCCAGTACTTC
TRBJ2-2 TRBV2 TRBD2 - CASRLPVGGVDTGELFF TGTGCCAGCAGGCTCCCCGTCGGGGGGGTCGACACCGGGGAGCTGTTTTTT
TRBJ1-2 TRBV6-6 - once CASSTGGGYGYTF TGTGCCAGCAGTACCGGTGGAGGCTATGGCTACACCTTC
TRBJ1-5 TRBV5-1 - - CASSLGGNNQPQHF TGCGCCAGCAGCTTGGGCGGGAATAATCAGCCCCAGCATTTT
TRBJ1-1 TRBV5-1 TRBD1 - CASSLLQGATEAFF TGCGCCAGCAGCTTACTACAGGGGGCCACTGAAGCTTTCTTT
TRBJ2-7 TRBV19 TRBD1 - CASSTNAGTGGEQYF TGTGCCAGTAGTACCAATGCCGGGACAGGGGGCGAGCAGTACTTC
TRBJ2-3 TRBV19 TRBD1 - CASSIWGQGMYF TGTGCCAGTAGTATCTGGGGACAGGGAATGTATTTT
TRBJ1-1 TRBV7-3 - - CASSLSTGMNTEAFF TGTGCCAGCAGCTTAAGTACAGGGATGAACACTGAAGCTTTCTTT
TRBJ1-6 TRBV3-1/TRBV3-2 - - CASSPSRVTPLHF TGTGCCAGCAGCCCCTCCAGGGTGACACCCCTCCACTTT
TRBJ2-7 TRBV18 - - CASSPTPTYEQYF TGTGCCAGCTCCCCGACACCCACCTACGAGCAGTACTTC
TRBJ2-7 TRBV6-2/TRBV6-3 - - CASSPLAGLRYEQYF TGTGCCAGCAGTCCCCTTGCAGGGCTGAGGTACGAGCAGTACTTC
TRBJ1-1 TRBV6-5 - - CASSSPAAETEAFF TGTGCCAGCAGTTCCCCTGCGGCTGAAACTGAAGCTTTCTTT
TRBJ2-7 TRBV7-8 - - CASSLATIGSASSYEQYF TGTGCCAGCAGCTTAGCGACGATCGGGTCGGCTAGCTCCTACGAGCAGTACTTC
TRBJ1-1 TRBV12-3/TRBV12-4 - - CASRRQSFTEAFF TGTGCCAGCAGGAGACAGAGCTTCACTGAAGCTTTCTTT
TRBJ2-3 TRBV19 TRBD2 - CASSILAPGGGVADTQYF TGTGCCAGTAGTATACTGGCCCCTGGCGGGGGGGTCGCAGATACGCAGTATTTT
TRBJ2-1 TRBV6-5 - once CASSTGNNEQFF TGTGCCAGCAGCACAGGGAACAATGAGCAGTTCTTC
TRBJ1-3 TRBV9 - - CASSREGVRSGNTIYF TGTGCCAGCTCCCGGGAGGGAGTTCGCTCTGGAAACACCATATATTTT
TRBJ1-5 TRBV2 TRBD1 - CASTTGTGGNQPQHF TGTGCCAGCACCACCGGGACAGGGGGCAATCAGCCCCAGCATTTT
TRBJ2-1 TRBV6-2/TRBV6-3 - - CASSYGLGTGYNEQFF TGTGCCAGCAGTTACGGACTTGGGACTGGCTACAATGAGCAGTTCTTC
TRBJ2-1 TRBV11-2 - - CASSVEYGGEQFF TGTGCCAGCAGCGTCGAATATGGGGGGGAGCAGTTCTTC
TRBJ1-1 TRBV6-2/TRBV6-3 TRBD1 - CASSLLQGIRPEAFF TGTGCCAGCAGTCTCCTACAGGGGATCAGGCCTGAAGCTTTCTTT
TRBJ2-5 TRBV7-8 - many CASTPLGGALEETQYF TGTGCCAGCACCCCGCTGGGGGGGGCCCTAGAAGAGACCCAGTACTTC
TRBJ1-1 TRBV30 - - CAWTGQTNTEAFF TGTGCCTGGACGGGACAAACAAACACTGAAGCTTTCTTT
TRBJ1-1 TRBV6-1 TRBD1 - CASSETQNRGDEAFF TGTGCCAGCAGTGAAACACAAAACAGGGGGGATGAAGCTTTCTTT
TRBJ2-2 TRBV10-3 - - CAISVPHGELFF TGTGCCATCAGTGTACCACACGGGGAGCTGTTTTTT
TRBJ1-2 TRBV24-1 - - CATSDATGQEKNGYTF TGTGCCACCAGTGATGCTACAGGGCAGGAGAAGAATGGCTACACCTTC
TRBJ2-1 TRBV24-1 - - CATSDSVEQFF TGTGCCACCAGTGATTCAGTTGAGCAGTTCTTC
TRBJ1-1 TRBV7-2 - - CASSLARTYEAFF TGTGCCAGCAGCTTAGCCAGGACATACGAAGCTTTCTTT
TRBJ2-3 TRBV19 TRBD2 - CASSITSGGAFGDTQYF TGTGCCAGTAGTATAACTAGCGGGGGGGCGTTCGGAGATACGCAGTATTTT
TRBJ1-2 TRBV10-3 TRBD1 - CAISDQRTGTNYGYTF TGTGCCATCAGTGACCAACGGACAGGGACTAACTATGGCTACACCTTC
TRBJ1-6 TRBV13 - few CASRSGESSYNSPLHF TGTGCCAGCAGGTCCGGGGAGAGCTCCTATAATTCACCCCTCCACTTT
TRBJ1-4 TRBV5-1 TRBD1 - CASSPILNPGQGAVSTTNEKLFF TGCGCCAGCAGCCCGATACTAAACCCGGGACAGGGGGCCGTTAGTACAACTAATGAAAAACTGTTTTTT
TRBJ1-1 TRBV10-3 - - CAISESDVGNAEAFF TGTGCCATCAGTGAGTCCGATGTCGGGAACGCTGAAGCTTTCTTT
TRBJ2-7 TRBV21-1 - - CASSKAGASGGLFSYEQYF TGTGCCAGCAGCAAAGCCGGAGCTAGCGGGGGCCTTTTTTCCTACGAGCAGTACTTC
TRBJ2-5 TRBV7-2 TRBD2 - CASSSRLAGDQETQYF TGTGCCAGCAGCTCTCGACTAGCGGGGGACCAAGAGACCCAGTACTTC
TRBJ2-7 TRBV5-1 TRBD2 - CASSLASGGHYEQYF TGCGCCAGCAGCTTGGCGAGCGGGGGACATTACGAGCAGTACTTC
TRBJ2-1 TRBV6-2/TRBV6-3 - few CASSLSRRGDEQFF TGTGCCAGCAGCCTTTCCCGGCGGGGCGATGAGCAGTTCTTC
TRBJ1-2 TRBV9 - - CASSPSLGAFGYTF TGTGCCAGCAGCCCCTCCCTGGGGGCGTTTGGCTACACCTTC
TRBJ2-7 TRBV21-1 - - CASSNKSTIYEQYF TGTGCCAGCAGCAATAAAAGCACCATCTACGAGCAGTACTTC
TRBJ1-1 TRBV6-4 - - CASSARSGDTEAFF TGTGCCAGCAGTGCCCGATCGGGGGACACTGAAGCTTTCTTT
TRBJ2-1 TRBV3-1/TRBV3-2 TRBD1 - CASSQIRTGSSGNEQFF TGTGCCAGCAGCCAAATCCGGACAGGTTCTTCGGGCAATGAGCAGTTCTTC
TRBJ1-3 TRBV9 - - CASSRTASSGNTIYF TGTGCCAGCAGCCGCACAGCCAGCTCTGGAAACACCATATATTTT
TRBJ2-5 TRBV12-3/TRBV12-4 TRBD2 - CASSRDYPETQYF TGTGCCAGCAGTCGGGACTACCCAGAGACCCAGTACTTC
TRBJ2-7 TRBV5-1 TRBD2 - CASSLIAGGTYEQYF TGCGCCAGCAGCTTGATAGCGGGGGGGACCTACGAGCAGTACTTC
TRBJ1-4 TRBV3-1/TRBV3-2 - - CASSGLSLSEKLFF TGTGCCAGCAGCGGGCTGAGCCTCTCAGAAAAACTGTTTTTT
TRBJ1-2 TRBV5-4 - - CASSLGGRDGYTF TGTGCCAGCAGCTTAGGTGGGCGGGATGGCTACACCTTC
TRBJ2-2 TRBV19 TRBD1 - CASSLRATGIGELFF TGTGCCAGTAGTCTCCGGGCGACAGGGATCGGGGAGCTGTTTTTT
TRBJ1-2 TRBV28 - - CASSNDGIRGYTF TGTGCCAGCAGCAATGACGGGATTCGGGGCTACACCTTC